There are a few counts of the clone carrying this TCR beta chain. Its matching antigen is unknown. These data are taken from a study of T cells after yellow fever vaccination. About the research overall: It was SMART-Seq v4 Ultra Low Input that prepared the fractions with low cell numbers.

Template-switching 5'RACE yielded the TCR cDNA; a universal primer site and UMIs were added in the process. MiXCR, applied by TCRdb to the 5' RACE reads, yields one record per CDR3 protein. The sample contains a few hundred thousand distinct CDR3 sequences, about an eighth of which appear only once. Germline V gives CDR1 SEHNR, CDR2 FQNEAQ (reference sequence). The CDR3 runs to 15 residues. Trimming left V 5 bases short and J 3 bases short, with 16 bases between. Findings and caveats of the study: Booster sampling recovered most clones from primary vaccination (nearly 98% CD4, 88% CD8). Peaking faster, on day 5 versus 15, the secondary response was nonetheless weaker.

The TCR sequence derives from a man aged 18 to 30 who received the YFV17D yellow fever vaccine. Sequencing was performed on CD4+ T cells sorted from PBMCs, taken 15 days after the yellow fever booster vaccination. The V and J genes are TRBV7-9 and TRBJ2-5; a weak D match, TRBD2 (5 bases). CDR3 nucleotides: TGTGCCAGCAGCGCCCGCCCCGTGGAGGAAGAGACCCAGTACTTC. This sequence encodes CASSARPVEEETQYF. The full variable domain, rest sourced from reference TRBV7-9 and TRBJ2-5, is DTGVSQNPRHKITKRGQNVTFRCDPISEHNRLYWYRQTLGQGPEFLTYFQNEAQLEKSRLLSDRFSAERPKGSFSTLEIQRTEQGDSAMYLCASSARPVEEETQYFGPGTRLLVL.